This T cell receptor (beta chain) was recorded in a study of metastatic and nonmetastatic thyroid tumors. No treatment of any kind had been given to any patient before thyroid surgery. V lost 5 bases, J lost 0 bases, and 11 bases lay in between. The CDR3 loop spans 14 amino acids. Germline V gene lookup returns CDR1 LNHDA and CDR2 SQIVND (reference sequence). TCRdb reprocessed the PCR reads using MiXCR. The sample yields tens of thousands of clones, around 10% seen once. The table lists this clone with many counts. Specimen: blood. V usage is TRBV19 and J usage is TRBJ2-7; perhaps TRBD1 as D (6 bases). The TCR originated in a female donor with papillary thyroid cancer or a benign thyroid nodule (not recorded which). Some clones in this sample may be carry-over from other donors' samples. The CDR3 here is CASSLGTNSYEQYF. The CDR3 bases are TGTGCCAGTAGTCTCGGGACAAACTCCTACGAGCAGTACTTC.